This is a list of T cell receptor beta chains from one sample in a study of cytotoxic CD8 clonotypes in ibrutinib-treated CLL. Sequenced by immunoSEQ multiplex PCR; TCRdb stores in-frame clones only, minus some. The sample shows 140,000 to 150,000 clones, about 75% of them seen only once. This material consisted of PBMCs, taken after 24 months of ibrutinib treatment. The origin of the receptors is a human donor with chronic lymphocytic leukemia. CDR3s leave out the opening cysteine and the closing phenylalanine or tryptophan. The order of the fields is V gene, J gene, CDR3 protein.

v_call: TRBV7-3; j_call: TRBJ2-5; cdr3_aa: ASSRNGESETQY
v_call: TRBV7-3; j_call: TRBJ2-7; cdr3_aa: ASSPRDRGWQY
v_call: TRBV11-2; j_call: TRBJ1-1; cdr3_aa: ASSSPRGATEAF
v_call: TRBV7-8; j_call: TRBJ2-7; cdr3_aa: ASTSHPLDEQY
v_call: TRBV4-3; j_call: TRBJ1-4; cdr3_aa: ASSQEGGRNEKLF
v_call: TRBV7-9; j_call: TRBJ1-4; cdr3_aa: ATEVNEKLF
v_call: TRBV19; j_call: TRBJ2-7; cdr3_aa: ASSMGGTPSYEQY
v_call: TRBV28; j_call: TRBJ2-7; cdr3_aa: ASIPPASDEQY
v_call: TRBV28; j_call: TRBJ1-2; cdr3_aa: ASSLRPNYGYT
v_call: TRBV18; j_call: TRBJ1-4; cdr3_aa: ASSPMTGTGREKLF
v_call: TRBV4-2; j_call: TRBJ1-2; cdr3_aa: ASSFWQARSGYT
v_call: TRBV28; j_call: TRBJ1-1; cdr3_aa: ASSLALGAEAF
v_call: TRBV23-1; j_call: TRBJ1-2; cdr3_aa: ATTLGGAYGYT
v_call: TRBV5-1; j_call: TRBJ2-1; cdr3_aa: ASSQTPPYNEQF
v_call: TRBV5-1; j_call: TRBJ2-7; cdr3_aa: ASSSGQGIGEQY
v_call: TRBV7-9; j_call: TRBJ2-1; cdr3_aa: ASSPNSGGAPREQF
v_call: TRBV19; j_call: TRBJ2-5; cdr3_aa: ASSIGDRGRETQY
v_call: TRBV4-3; j_call: TRBJ2-7; cdr3_aa: ASSQEYLQGGYEQY
v_call: TRBV28; j_call: TRBJ2-7; cdr3_aa: ASRLAPYEQY
v_call: TRBV5-1; j_call: TRBJ1-3; cdr3_aa: ASSATVAGNTIY
v_call: TRBV2; j_call: TRBJ2-1; cdr3_aa: ASSSGMGLEQF
v_call: TRBV5-1; j_call: TRBJ1-3; cdr3_aa: ASSLAGSGNTIY
v_call: TRBV4-2; j_call: TRBJ1-2; cdr3_aa: ASSQGVPGDYGYT
v_call: TRBV7-2; j_call: TRBJ2-3; cdr3_aa: ASSLGGRQTDTQY
v_call: TRBV5-1; j_call: TRBJ1-5; cdr3_aa: ASSLDSNQPQH
v_call: TRBV10-3; j_call: TRBJ1-1; cdr3_aa: AISGGTGVDTEAF
v_call: TRBV30; j_call: TRBJ1-5; cdr3_aa: AWSYSGGRPQH
v_call: TRBV6-5; j_call: TRBJ1-3; cdr3_aa: SQGTNSGNTIY
v_call: TRBV4-2; j_call: TRBJ2-7; cdr3_aa: ASSQDWSRPTGEQY
v_call: TRBV11-3; j_call: TRBJ2-7; cdr3_aa: ASSPDIQGGYEQY
v_call: TRBV28; j_call: TRBJ2-1; cdr3_aa: ASTRLGGSSYNEQF
v_call: TRBV12-5; j_call: TRBJ2-3; cdr3_aa: ASGLAADTQY
v_call: TRBV28; j_call: TRBJ1-4; cdr3_aa: ASSPSRTGANEKLF
v_call: TRBV7-2; j_call: TRBJ2-7; cdr3_aa: ASSPPALYEQY
v_call: TRBV19; j_call: TRBJ1-5; cdr3_aa: ASAGTLDQPQH
v_call: TRBV7-2; j_call: TRBJ2-7; cdr3_aa: ASSLRQGLLSYEQY
v_call: TRBV2; j_call: TRBJ2-6; cdr3_aa: ATSLGSGANVLT
v_call: TRBV11-1; j_call: TRBJ2-1; cdr3_aa: ASSWTSVPGNEQF
v_call: TRBV10-3; j_call: TRBJ2-3; cdr3_aa: AISESTAVSDTQY
v_call: TRBV27; j_call: TRBJ1-1; cdr3_aa: ATARGGTEAF
v_call: TRBV21-1; j_call: TRBJ2-5; cdr3_aa: ASSNTGPTTQY
v_call: TRBV28; j_call: TRBJ1-5; cdr3_aa: ASSLGGGNQPQH
v_call: TRBV11-2; j_call: TRBJ2-3; cdr3_aa: ASSVGVADTQY
v_call: TRBV28; j_call: TRBJ2-7; cdr3_aa: ASSFPGTGISRYEQY
v_call: TRBV5-4; j_call: TRBJ2-2; cdr3_aa: ASSSPGPRAGELF
v_call: TRBV28; j_call: TRBJ2-7; cdr3_aa: ASSLNRGHEQY
v_call: TRBV7-9; j_call: TRBJ1-4; cdr3_aa: ASSPGTGETNEKLF
v_call: TRBV19; j_call: TRBJ2-1; cdr3_aa: ASSIVAQSYNEQF
v_call: TRBV7-3; j_call: TRBJ2-1; cdr3_aa: ASRPYPGLPYNEQF
v_call: TRBV19; j_call: TRBJ1-1; cdr3_aa: ASSPTARGAF
v_call: TRBV28; j_call: TRBJ2-2; cdr3_aa: ASSDRQGSVGELF
v_call: TRBV19; j_call: TRBJ2-2; cdr3_aa: ASSIDRLGNTGELF
v_call: TRBV6-5; j_call: TRBJ2-3; cdr3_aa: ASSYRGGGDTQY
v_call: TRBV11-2; j_call: TRBJ2-1; cdr3_aa: ASRYGLGNNEQF
v_call: TRBV28; j_call: TRBJ2-1; cdr3_aa: ASSPIWASGSYNEQF
v_call: TRBV6-1; j_call: TRBJ2-5; cdr3_aa: ASSPGGTGGETQY